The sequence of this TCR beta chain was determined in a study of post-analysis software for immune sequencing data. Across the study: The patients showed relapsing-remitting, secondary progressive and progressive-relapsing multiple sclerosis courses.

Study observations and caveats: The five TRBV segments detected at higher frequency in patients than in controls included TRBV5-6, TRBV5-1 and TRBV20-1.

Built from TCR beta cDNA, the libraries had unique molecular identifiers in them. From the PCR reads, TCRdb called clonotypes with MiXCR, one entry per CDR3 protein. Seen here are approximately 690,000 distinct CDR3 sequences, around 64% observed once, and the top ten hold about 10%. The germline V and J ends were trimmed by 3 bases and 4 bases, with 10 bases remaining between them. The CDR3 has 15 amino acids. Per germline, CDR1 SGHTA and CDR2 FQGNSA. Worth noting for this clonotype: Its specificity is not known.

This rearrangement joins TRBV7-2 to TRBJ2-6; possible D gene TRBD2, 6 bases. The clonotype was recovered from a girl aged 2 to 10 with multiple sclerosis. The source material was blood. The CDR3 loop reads CASSFGGVGANVLTF. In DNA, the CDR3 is TGTGCCAGCAGCTTCGGCGGGGTCGGGGCCAACGTCCTGACTTTC.